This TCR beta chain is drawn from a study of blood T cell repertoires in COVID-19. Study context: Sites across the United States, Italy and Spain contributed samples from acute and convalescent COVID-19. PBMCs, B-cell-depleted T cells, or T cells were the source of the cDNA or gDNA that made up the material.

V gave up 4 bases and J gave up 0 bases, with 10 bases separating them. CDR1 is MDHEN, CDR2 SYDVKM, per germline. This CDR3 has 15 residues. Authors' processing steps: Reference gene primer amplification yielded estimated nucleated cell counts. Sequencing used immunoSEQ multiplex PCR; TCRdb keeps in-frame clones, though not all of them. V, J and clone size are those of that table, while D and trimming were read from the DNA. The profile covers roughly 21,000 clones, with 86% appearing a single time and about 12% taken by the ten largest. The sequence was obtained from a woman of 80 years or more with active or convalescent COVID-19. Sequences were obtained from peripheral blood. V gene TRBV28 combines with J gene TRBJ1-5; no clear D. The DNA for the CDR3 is TGTGCCAGCAGTTCGCAAAAGAGTAGCAATCAGCCCCAGCATTTT. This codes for CASSSQKSSNQPQHF.